This T cell receptor (beta chain) derives from a study of post-analysis software for immune sequencing data. Study at large: Recorded disease courses covered relapsing-remitting, secondary progressive and progressive-relapsing multiple sclerosis. Some patients had no subtype annotation. Study results and limitations: Versus controls, multiple sclerosis patients showed significantly lower diversity (normalized Chao1). Samples sharing a preparation batch grouped tightly together when assessed by F measure. Patients had higher frequencies than controls of a handful of TRBV segments, including TRBV5-6, TRBV5-1 and TRBV20-1.

In regard to this clonotype: As yet, its antigen is unknown.

cDNA libraries of TCR beta carried unique molecular identifiers. One entry per CDR3 protein results from TCRdb running MiXCR on the PCR reads. The profile shows about 820,000 distinct CDR3 sequences, approximately 53% of them singletons. The CDR3 length is 16 residues. V gave up 6 bases and J gave up 9 bases; unmatched junction bases: 16. This receptor was obtained from a girl between 5 and 17 years old with multiple sclerosis. The chain has TRBV12-3 or TRBV12-4 and TRBJ2-1; 8 bases agree with TRBD2. The sequenced sample consisted of blood. CDR3 in DNA: TGTGCCAGCAGCCCCCCCCCGGGGGGGCTTCTAGTTGAGCAGTTCTTC. Encoded protein: CASSPPPGGLLVEQFF.